This T cell receptor (beta chain) was recovered during a study of cytomegalovirus exposure and HLA in healthy donors. Trimming stripped 5 bases from V and 0 bases from J, with 7 bases between. The CDR3 consists of 13 residues. In germline, CDR1 is MRHNA, CDR2 SNTAGT. Comments on this clone: The target antigen is unknown.

60 Vbeta and 13 Jbeta primers were used in PCR. Only in-frame clones appear in the TCRdb table, and some are missing; sequencing was by immunoSEQ multiplex PCR. This table holds 85,000 to 100,000 clones, roughly three quarters found once. General observations from the study: Near-uniform donor sequencing depth was presumed by presence/absence analyses. Beyond CMV serostatus, there was no information to go on about immune exposure.

V and J are TRBV6-4 and TRBJ1-1, with D unclear. Source material: PBMCs. The origin of this receptor is a male donor in good health and CMV-seropositive. The CDR3 sequence is CASSSNLNTEAFF. The CDR3 coding sequence is TGTGCCAGCAGTTCTAACTTGAACACTGAAGCTTTCTTT.